Below are 2 T cell receptor beta chains sequenced from a single sample in a study of T-cell memory formation after mild COVID-19. TCRdb re-analysed the 5' RACE reads in MiXCR, keeping a single row per CDR3 protein. The top ten hold 28% of the sample, which has approximately 100,000 distinct CDR3 sequences, approximately 15% seen once. Sequenced: PBMCs or a T cell subset sorted from them (not recorded which). The origin of the receptors is an adult woman who had mild COVID-19 (a few samples of this study predate the infection). Cell type and time point are not known.

This clonotype has ten or more counts. V usage is TRBV9 and J usage is TRBJ2-7; D remains ambiguous. There are 12 residues in the CDR3. Per the germline V gene, CDR1 is SGDLS and CDR2 is YYNGEE. The V end lost 1 base, the J end lost 5 bases, and 7 bases lay between the germline ends. The CDR3 nucleotides read TGTGCCAGCAGCGTACGCGGAGACGAGCAGTACTTC. The encoded protein is CASSVRGDEQYF.

This clonotype was counted only a few times. Germline and junction disagree at one end, which may indicate a read error. This sequence joins TRBV9 and TRBJ1-1, with D tentatively TRBD1 (6 bases). Germline V gene data show CDR1 as SGDLS and CDR2 as YYNGEE. This CDR3 comprises 12 residues. As DNA, the CDR3 is TGTGCCAGCAGCGTAGGAGGGGGACACCCTTACTTT. Translated: CASSVGGGHPYF.